Below are 12 T cell receptor beta chains sequenced from a single sample in a study of shared clonotypes between healthy human individuals. Profiled with immunoSEQ multiplex PCR; TCRdb holds only in-frame clones, not every one. The data show millions of clones, 90% to 95% seen once. Sequences were obtained from naive CD4+ T cells sorted from blood. Subset described: CD45RA+ positively selected. The receptors here all came from a man aged 18 to 30 in good health.

The J gene is TRBJ1-2, the V gene TRBV10-2; D ambiguous. Per germline, CDR1 WSHSY and CDR2 SAAADI. V shed 3 bases and J shed 0 bases, with 11 bases lying between them. This CDR3 has 15 amino acids. In DNA, the CDR3 is TGCGCCAGCAGTGAACGCGAGAAAACTAACTATGGCTACACCTTC. The encoded protein is CASSEREKTNYGYTF.

This chain connects TRBV28 to TRBJ1-4, with TRBD1 identical over 7 bases. Germline assignment: CDR1 MDHEN and CDR2 SYDVKM. V was clipped by 6 bases and J by 7 bases; unmatched bases: 11. This CDR3 comprises 15 residues. The CDR3 DNA is TGTGCCAGCAGACCGTCAGGGGGTATGGGTGAAAAACTGTTTTTT. The encoded protein is CASRPSGGMGEKLFF.

This rearrangement joins TRBV30 to TRBJ1-3; D is undetermined. Trimming took 6 bases from V and 0 from J, leaving 9 bases between them. Germline V gene sequence: CDR1 GTSNPN, CDR2 SVGIG (reference sequence). The CDR3 loop spans 13 amino acids. CDR3: CACTVGSGNTIYF. CDR3 nucleotides: TGTGCCTGCACCGTGGGCTCTGGAAACACCATATATTTT.

The chain employs TRBV30 and TRBJ2-1; 8 bases align to TRBD2. In germline, CDR1 is GTSNPN, CDR2 SVGIG (reference sequence). J lost 1 base, V lost 4 bases, and 6 bases had no gene match. This CDR3 contains 15 residues. The DNA of the CDR3 is TGTGCCTGGAACCTAGCGGGCCCTTCCTACAATGAGCAGTTCTTC. Translating it yields CAWNLAGPSYNEQFF.

The J gene is TRBJ1-2, the V gene TRBV2; 11 positions match TRBD1. The germline CDR1 and CDR2 sequences are SNHLY and FYNNEI. The ends lost 4 bases at V and 7 bases at J; junction bases unmatched: 11. The CDR3 runs 16 residues. This CDR3 is CASSVLRGQGDSGYTF. DNA for the CDR3: TGTGCCAGCAGTGTTCTAAGGGGACAGGGGGACAGTGGCTACACCTTC.

Notes on this clone: The sample holds other DNA sequences that translate to the same CDR3. The chain employs TRBV5-1 and TRBJ2-2, with D possibly being TRBD1 (6 bases). Per the germline V gene, CDR1 is SGHRS and CDR2 is YFSETQ. Deletions cut 0 bases from V and 4 bases from J, with 7 bases between. CDR3 size: 14 residues. The CDR3 protein is CASSLEGGTGELFF. The CDR3 DNA reads as TGCGCCAGCAGCTTGGAAGGGGGCACCGGGGAGCTGTTTTTT.

This chain connects TRBV5-1 to TRBJ2-7; TRBD2 agrees at 7 bases. The CDR3 loop spans 17 amino acids. The germline V gene encodes CDR1 SGHRS and CDR2 YFSETQ. Trimming cost V 0 bases and J 5 bases; bases outside gene matches: 14. The CDR3 loop reads CASSLDGLREISNEQYF. CDR3 bases: TGCGCCAGCAGCTTGGATGGCCTGCGGGAGATTTCCAACGAGCAGTACTTC.

This chain links TRBV13 with TRBJ1-3; D remains unclear. The germline gives CDR1 PRHDT, CDR2 FYEKMQ (reference sequence). The CDR3 consists of 13 residues. V was clipped by 5 bases and J by 7 bases, with 12 bases between them. This chain's CDR3 is CASSARAGNTIYF. The DNA of the CDR3 is TGTGCCAGCAGCGCCCGTGCGGGGAACACCATATATTTT. Full variable domain (missing parts from reference TRBV13 and TRBJ1-3): AAGVIQSPRHLIKEKRETATLKCYPIPRHDTVYWYQQGPGQDPQFLISFYEKMQSDKGSIPDRFSAQQFSDYHSELNMSSLELGDSALYFCASSARAGNTIYFGEGSWLTVV.

The J gene is TRBJ2-1, the V gene TRBV19, with a possible D match to TRBD2 (5 bases). The V end lost 5 bases, the J end lost 7 bases, and 12 bases lay between the germline ends. The CDR3 runs 13 residues. CDR1 and CDR2 from the germline V gene are LNHDA and SQIVND (reference sequence). The CDR3 region is CASSPLGGNEQFF. In DNA, the CDR3 is TGTGCCAGTAGTCCCCTCGGAGGAAATGAGCAGTTCTTC.

CDR3 in DNA: TGTGCCAGCAGCTTACCCAGGGGTAGTTACGAGCAGTACTTC. It translates to CASSLPRGSYEQYF. The chain couples TRBV11-2 to TRBJ2-7; perhaps TRBD1 as D (6 bases). V lost 2 bases, J lost 4 bases, and 12 bases lay in between. The CDR3 has 14 residues. Per the germline V gene, CDR1 is SGHAT and CDR2 is FQNNGV.

This chain joins TRBV10-3 and TRBJ2-5; 9 bases align to TRBD1. Gene TRBJ2-7 matches the end of the DNA better, so the J call may be wrong. The germline V gene encodes CDR1 ENHRY and CDR2 SYGVKD. This CDR3 has 14 residues. CDR3 sequence reads: CAISPGTGSYEQYF. CDR3 in DNA: TGTGCCATCAGTCCCGGGACAGGGTCCTACGAGCAGTACTTC.

This chain uses TRBV18 with TRBJ2-3; 9 bases match TRBD1. The CDR3 has 16 residues. Germline V CDR1 and CDR2: KGHSH, LQKENI. Losses at the gene ends were 1 base for V and 2 bases for J; bases not matched to a gene: 4. CDR3 bases: TGTGCCAGCTCACCACAGGGACAGGGAGCCACAGATACGCAGTATTTT. It translates to CASSPQGQGATDTQYF.